The clone carrying this TCR beta chain occurred many times. Germline loops: CDR1 LGHDT, CDR2 YNNKEL (reference sequence). The CDR3 spans 16 residues. The germline V and J ends were trimmed by 0 bases and 5 bases, with 13 bases remaining between them. The source of the sample is a study of T-cell reconstitution after alpha-beta-depleted transplantation in children. For TCRbeta, the library was prepared with unique molecular identifiers. TCRdb reanalysed the PCR reads using MiXCR and keeps one entry per CDR3 protein. The sample carries roughly 200,000 distinct CDR3 sequences, roughly 15% recorded once. The rearrangement uses TRBV3-1 and TRBJ2-2; tentatively, D is TRBD1 or TRBD2 (5 bases each). This sequence was found in a human donor who donated a stem cell graft to a child with acute lymphoblastic leukemia. This specimen was PBMCs from the stem cell graft donor, taken from the stem cell graft. The DNA of the CDR3 is TGTGCCAGCAGCCAAGATCTCCAGGGCGGGACCGGGGAGCTGTTTTTT. This sequence encodes CASSQDLQGGTGELFF.